A single T cell receptor beta chain is shown here with its context. What antigen it recognizes has not been identified. Base qualities were left out, and no much larger clone turns up one base away. The germline V gene supplies CDR1 MNHEY and CDR2 SVGAGI. The CDR3 sequence holds 13 residues, the cysteine and phenylalanine included. This entry keeps only the CDR3 DNA: 39 bases, framed from base 1. Trimming removed 3 bases from V and 6 bases from J, leaving 11 bases between the germline ends. CD8 naive samples consisted of CD45RO-negative cells that were positively selected for CCR7, yielding a CD45RA+CCR7+ population without TemRA cells. Healthy HIV-negative adults with no recently reported acute infections or vaccinations were included as donors. Only Caucasian adults living in Nashville, Tennessee, USA were represented among the donors. Blood was collected by leukapheresis, and PBMCs were isolated by Ficoll-Histopaque density gradient centrifugation and then cryopreserved in liquid nitrogen vapor phase. Analytical flow cytometry was used to check the purity and quantity of each magnetically sorted T cell population. Each sorted fraction had its genomic DNA isolated and then quantified by UV absorbance on a Nanodrop 2000c.

This sample stems from a study of shared clonotypes between healthy human individuals (dated by TCRdb to 2020 to 2022). For the study in its entirety: The cohort included a few men and a couple of women between 18 and 49 years of age. For each donor, three plates each were used for CD4 naive and CD4 memory, two plates were used for CD8 naive, and one plate was used for CD8 memory. The study deeply sequenced blood TCR repertoires of roughly five healthy adults to estimate repertoire size and the extent of clonotype sharing between individuals. Different laboratories and diverse techniques were used to prepare libraries and sequence TCR repertoires, to increase sequencing depth and limit assay-specific biases. Each donor's leukapheresis produced roughly between about 0.9 and 9.5 billion PBMCs. Summary of the overall study and its limitations: Even with the large sequencing depth, rarefaction of the sorted-subset datasets indicated that sequencing was incomplete. The genetic and exposure-history diversity represented was limited by the small number of donors. Pairwise subsampling led to the expectation that sequencing depth would affect the degree of clonotype sharing among donors. Naive subsets generally had larger estimated clonotype richness than memory subsets. Sampling was limited to blood, and TCR repertoires in tissue likely differ from TCR repertoires in blood. Sharing across a few donors was observed for 4.5% to 6.5% of naive CD4, about 4% of naive CD8, 2.3% of memory CD4, and around 0.42% of memory CD8 clonotypes. Compared with non-shared clonotypes, clonotypes shared by all four sorted-subset donors had higher generation probabilities.

Using the deep immunoSEQ assay, multiplex PCR amplified TCR CDR3 regions from genomic DNA. Extracted genomic DNA from each cell subset was distributed evenly across all wells of several immunoSEQ 96-well plates, and each plate was treated as a replicate. Each replicate PCR for sorted subsets received about 210 ng genomic DNA, equal to about 30,000 T cell genomes. Purified libraries were measured with a Qubit 3.0 fluorometer, size-checked on a Bioanalyzer 2100, and measured again with the KAPA Library Quantification kit. Each immunoSEQ 96-well plate was sequenced on its own single-read 150-cycle Illumina NextSeq 550 flow cell. As for how the authors treated the data: Because the immunoSEQ output held only junctional sequences and lacked quality scores, the filtering could not match the filtering applied to full-length reads. To assign V/J genes and CDR3, sequences were annotated using PyIR, a Python wrapper for IgBLAST v1.9, with IMGT germline references. Reads were removed for weak V/J assignments (E-value above 1e-6), missing CDR3, stop codons, out-of-frame junctions, or ambiguous translated residues. V3J clonotypes were defined as sequences sharing an identical inferred V gene, J gene, and CDR3 amino acid sequence. The percentage overlap between two repertoires was calculated by dividing the number of shared unique clonotypes by the size of the smaller repertoire. Richness of each repertoire was evaluated using RTK rarefaction, the Chao1 estimator, and Recon v2.1 estimates of unobserved clonotypes. For all TCRbeta clonotypes obtained by the gDNA method from a handful of donors, generation probabilities were computed with OLGA. Entries here come from immuneACCESS through TCRdb and include only in-frame sequences with V and J called. Some clones fail to appear in such tables; in the studies checked, an unresolved V gene covers under half of the shortfall, and the cause of the remainder is unknown. V and J calls and clone size are copied from that table; D and trimming were computed from the DNA. For this sample there are nearly 2 million clones; about 95% appear just once. Jointly, the top ten make up roughly 1.2% of the sample.

The sequence links TRBV6-5 to TRBJ1-1; the best D guess is TRBD1, with 5 bases matching. The sequencing sample was made of naive CD8+ T cells sorted from blood. The cell subset or site label on this specimen signifies: CD45RA+CCR7+. The receptor was isolated from a man aged 18 to 29 in good health. The nucleotide sequence is TGTGCCAGCAGTTATCAGGCGGGACCTGAAGCTTTCTTT. Its protein product is CASSYQAGPEAFF.